Below, one T cell receptor beta chain is given with its context. The target antigen is unknown. This CDR3 is built from 15 residues. Trimming at V came to 4 bases and at J to 3 bases, leaving 6 bases not matched to a gene. The V gene's germline CDR1 is SGHAT and CDR2 FQNNGV. Expressed TCRB transcripts were sequenced, since all the RNA that had been isolated was reverse transcribed. Generated by immunoSEQ multiplex PCR, the TCRdb table keeps only in-frame clones and is missing some. Here the sample spans 120,000 or so clones, 16% being singletons. The record originates from a study of beta chain features in type 1 diabetes. Overall study results and limits: Within each of all four CD4+ subsets, Type 1 diabetes patients had TCRB CDR3s that were moderately but significantly shorter. Within patients, naive, central memory and Treg TCRB repertoires seemed more similar than within healthy donors.

This chain connects TRBV11-2 to TRBJ2-3; 8 nucleotides agree with TRBD1. This receptor was taken from a man aged 25 to 40 with type 1 diabetes. The sequenced sample consisted of central memory CD4+ T cells from blood. The chain's CDR3 is CASSSRGQDTDTQYF. The CDR3 DNA reads as TGTGCCAGCAGCTCACGGGGACAGGATACAGATACGCAGTATTTT.